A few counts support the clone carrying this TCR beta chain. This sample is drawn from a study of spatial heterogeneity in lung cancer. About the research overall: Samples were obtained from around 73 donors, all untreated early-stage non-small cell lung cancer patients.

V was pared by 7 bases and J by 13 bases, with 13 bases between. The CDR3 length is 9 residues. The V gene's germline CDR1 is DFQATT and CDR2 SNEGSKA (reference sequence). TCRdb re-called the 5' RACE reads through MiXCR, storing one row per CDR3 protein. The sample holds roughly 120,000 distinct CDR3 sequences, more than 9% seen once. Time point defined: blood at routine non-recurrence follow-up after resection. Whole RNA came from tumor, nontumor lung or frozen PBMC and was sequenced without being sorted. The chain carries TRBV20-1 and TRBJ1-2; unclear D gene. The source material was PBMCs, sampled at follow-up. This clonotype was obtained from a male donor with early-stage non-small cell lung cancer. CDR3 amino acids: CSVLLRGTF. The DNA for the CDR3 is TGCAGTGTCCTCCTCCGGGGCACCTTC.